What follows are 5 T cell receptor beta chains derived from one specimen sequenced in a study of shared clonotypes between healthy human individuals. Profiled with immunoSEQ multiplex PCR; TCRdb holds only in-frame clones, not every one. The repertoire holds about half a million clones, 70% to 80% seen once, with 12% in the top ten. Material: PBMCs. These TCRs come from a woman aged 40 to 50 in good health. Some clones in this sample may be carry-over from other donors' samples.

The chain employs TRBV19 and TRBJ2-7; tentatively, D is TRBD1 (5 bases). The CDR3 is made up of 15 amino acids. Germline V gene lookup returns CDR1 LNHDA and CDR2 SQIVND (reference sequence). V was clipped by 3 bases and J by 1 base, with 13 bases between them. The CDR3 coding sequence is TGTGCCAGTAGTATTGGTCCAGGGCGTTCCTACGAGCAGTACTTC. Its translation: CASSIGPGRSYEQYF. Looking up the rest from reference TRBV19 and TRBJ2-7 gives the full variable domain: DGGITQSPKYLFRKEGQNVTLSCEQNLNHDAMYWYRQDPGQGLRLIYYSQIVNDFQKGDIAEGYSVSREKKESFPLTVTSAQKNPTAFYLCASSIGPGRSYEQYFGPGTRLTVT.

The V call is TRBV2, the J call TRBJ2-5; D is unclear. Germline CDR1 SNHLY, CDR2 FYNNEI. Between the trimmed V and J ends, which lost 6 bases and 4 bases, there was a span of 12 bases. The CDR3 is made up of 13 amino acids. The CDR3 DNA sequence: TGTGCCAGCAGCTTTCTAGAAGGAGAGACCCAGTACTTC. This gives the protein CASSFLEGETQYF.

The J gene is TRBJ2-2, the V gene TRBV7-8; the match to TRBD2 covers 8 bases. V shed 5 bases, J shed 1 base, and the junction held 6 bases outside the gene matches. Germline-derived CDR1 and CDR2 are SGHVS and FQNEAQ. CDR3 size: 16 residues. CDR3 amino acids: CASSPSGSKNTGELFF. The CDR3 coding sequence is TGTGCCAGCAGCCCGAGCGGGAGTAAGAACACCGGGGAGCTGTTTTTT. Drawing the rest from reference TRBV7-8 and TRBJ2-2, the complete variable domain is GAGVSQSPRYKVAKRGQDVALRCDPISGHVSLFWYQQALGQGPEFLTYFQNEAQLDKSGLPSDRFFAERPEGSVSTLKIQRTQQEDSAVYLCASSPSGSKNTGELFFGEGSRLTVL.

V and J are TRBV27 and TRBJ2-1, with D unresolved. Per germline, CDR1 MNHEY and CDR2 SMNVEV (reference sequence). The CDR3 loop spans 15 amino acids. The V end was cut by 6 bases, the J end by 1 base, with 13 bases between. CDR3 amino acids: CASSPTTGSYNEQFF. Written as DNA, the CDR3 is TGTGCCAGCAGCCCCACTACGGGTTCCTACAATGAGCAGTTCTTC.

The rearrangement uses TRBV7-8 and TRBJ1-5, with unresolved D. The ends were cut back, 5 bases at V and 1 base at J, with 12 bases in the middle. Germline-derived CDR1 and CDR2 are SGHVS and FQNEAQ. CDR3 length: 15 amino acids. The CDR3 bases are TGTGCCAGCAGCCCGACTGGGAGGAGCAATCAGCCCCAGCATTTT. Translation gives CASSPTGRSNQPQHF. The full variable domain, in which reference TRBV7-8 and TRBJ1-5 provide the parts outside the CDR3, is GAGVSQSPRYKVAKRGQDVALRCDPISGHVSLFWYQQALGQGPEFLTYFQNEAQLDKSGLPSDRFFAERPEGSVSTLKIQRTQQEDSAVYLCASSPTGRSNQPQHFGDGTRLSIL.